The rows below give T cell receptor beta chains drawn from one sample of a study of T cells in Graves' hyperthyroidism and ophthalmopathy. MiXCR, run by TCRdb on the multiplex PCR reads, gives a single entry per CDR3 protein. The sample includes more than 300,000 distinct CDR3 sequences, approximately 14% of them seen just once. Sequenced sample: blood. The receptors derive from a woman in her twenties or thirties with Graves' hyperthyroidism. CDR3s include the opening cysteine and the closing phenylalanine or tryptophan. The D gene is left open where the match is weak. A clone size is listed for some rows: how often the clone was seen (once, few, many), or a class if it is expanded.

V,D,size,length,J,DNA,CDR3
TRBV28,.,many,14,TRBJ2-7,TGTGCCAGCAGTTTCCTGGGGCAAGATGGGGAGCAGTACTTC,CASSFLGQDGEQYF
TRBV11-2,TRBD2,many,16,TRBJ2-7,TGTGCCAGCAGCTCCCCCGGGCGGGAGGAACCCTACGAGCAGTACTTC,CASSSPGREEPYEQYF
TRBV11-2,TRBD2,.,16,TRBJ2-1,TGTGCCAGCAGCCTTAGAGGACTAGCGGAAAACAATGAGCAGTTCTTC,CASSLRGLAENNEQFF
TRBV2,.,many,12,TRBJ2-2,TGTGCCAGCAGTGACGGAAGCGGGGAGCTGTTTTTT,CASSDGSGELFF
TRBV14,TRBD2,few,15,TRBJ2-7,TGTGCCAGCAGCCCACAAGCGGGAGAGAGTTGGTTGCAGTACTTC,CASSPQAGESWLQYF
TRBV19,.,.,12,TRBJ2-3,TGTGCCAGTGAGGACAGCACAGATACGCAGTATTTT,CASEDSTDTQYF
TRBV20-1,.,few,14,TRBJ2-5,TGCAGTGCCCTGCGGGACAAGAAACAAGAGACCCAGTACTTC,CSALRDKKQETQYF
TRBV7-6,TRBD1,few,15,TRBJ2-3,TGTGCCAGCAGCCGGGGACAGGGAGTCACAGATACGCAGTATTTT,CASSRGQGVTDTQYF
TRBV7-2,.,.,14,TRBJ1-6,TGTGCCAGCAGCCCGGACTGGGGTAATTCACCCCTCCACTTT,CASSPDWGNSPLHF
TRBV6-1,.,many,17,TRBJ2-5,TGTGCCAGCAGTGAAGCGAGCGGAGCCCCATTCCAAGAGACCCAGTACTTC,CASSEASGAPFQETQYF
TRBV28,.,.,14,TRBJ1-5,TGTGCCAGCAGTTTAGGAAATCCCGGTCAGCCCCAGCATTTT,CASSLGNPGQPQHF
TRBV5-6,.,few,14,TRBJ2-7,TGTGCCAGCAGCTTGGTTGCCGCGACCTACGAGCAGTACTTC,CASSLVAATYEQYF
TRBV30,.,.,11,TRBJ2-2,TGTGCCTGGAGTGTAGGAGGGGAGCTGTTTTTT,CAWSVGGELFF
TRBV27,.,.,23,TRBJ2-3,TGTGCCAGCAGTTTAAGGATCGAGGGTTACGGTGGGGAGGACCGAATGGTCACAGATACGCAGTATTTT,CASSLRIEGYGGEDRMVTDTQYF
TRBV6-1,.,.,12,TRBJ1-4,TGTGCCAGCAGAAGACAGGAGGAAAAACTGTTTTTT,CASRRQEEKLFF
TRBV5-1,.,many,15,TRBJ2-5,TGCGCCAGCAGCCAACGGGGCACAGGACAAGAGACCCAGTACTTC,CASSQRGTGQETQYF
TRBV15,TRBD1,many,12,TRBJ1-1,TGTGCCACCAGCAGAGCTAGGACAGGAGCTTTCTTT,CATSRARTGAFF
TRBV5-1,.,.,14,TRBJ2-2,TGCGCCAGCAGCTCGGGACTTTACACCGGGGAGCTGTTTTTT,CASSSGLYTGELFF
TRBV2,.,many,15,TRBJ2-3,TGTGCCAGCAGCCCCTCGCCCGGACAGACAGATACGCAGTATTTT,CASSPSPGQTDTQYF
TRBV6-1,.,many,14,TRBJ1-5,TGTGCCAGCAGTGAATGGCCTTCGAGGCAGCCCCAGCATTTT,CASSEWPSRQPQHF
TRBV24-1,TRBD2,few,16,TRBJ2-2,TGTGCCACCAGTGATTTTTGGGGCCGGGAGGCCGGGGAGCTGTTTTTT,CATSDFWGREAGELFF
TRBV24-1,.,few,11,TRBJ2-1,TGTGCCACCGGGGCAGGGTTTGAGCAGTTCTTC,CATGAGFEQFF
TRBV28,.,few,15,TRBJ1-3,TGTGCCAGCACCCACCCGACCGGCTCTGGAAACACCATATATTTT,CASTHPTGSGNTIYF
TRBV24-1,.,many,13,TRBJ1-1,TGTGCCGTTCCCGTCCCGCTCGGCGCTGAAGCTTTCTTT,CAVPVPLGAEAFF
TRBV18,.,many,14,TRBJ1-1,TGTGCCAGCTCACGGGTGGGTTTTAACACTGAAGCTTTCTTT,CASSRVGFNTEAFF
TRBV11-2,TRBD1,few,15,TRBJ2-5,TGTGCCAGCAGCTTCGAGGGGGCCTACCAAGAGACCCAGTACTTC,CASSFEGAYQETQYF
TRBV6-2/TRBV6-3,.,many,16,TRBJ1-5,TGTGCCAGCAGTCTATACGGGCACTATAGCAATCAGCCCCAGCATTTT,CASSLYGHYSNQPQHF
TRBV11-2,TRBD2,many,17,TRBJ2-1,TGTGCCAGCAGCTTAGAAGAGGGAGGGACTTCCTACAATGAGCAGTTCTTC,CASSLEEGGTSYNEQFF
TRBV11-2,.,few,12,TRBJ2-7,TGTGCCAGCGAGACGCTTCCCTACGAGCAGTACTTC,CASETLPYEQYF
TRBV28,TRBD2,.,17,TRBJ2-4,TGTGCCAGCAGTAGAGGGGGTGGTAGCGGGACTACAGACATTCAGTACTTC,CASSRGGGSGTTDIQYF
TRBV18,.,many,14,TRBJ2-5,TGTGCCAGCTCACGCAACGCAGGGCCAGAGACCCAGTACTTC,CASSRNAGPETQYF
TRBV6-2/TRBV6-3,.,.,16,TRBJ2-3,TGTGCCAGCAGTGACCCCTGGACCCAGGGCGCAGATACGCAGTATTTT,CASSDPWTQGADTQYF
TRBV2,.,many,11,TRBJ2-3,TGTGCCAGCGGGGCGGCAGATACGCAGTATTTT,CASGAADTQYF
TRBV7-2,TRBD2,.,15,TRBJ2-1,TGTGCCAGCAGCTTAGAAGCGGGAAGCGGGGTAGAGCAGTTCTTC,CASSLEAGSGVEQFF
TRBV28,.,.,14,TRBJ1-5,TGTGCCAGCAGTTTGATAGAGAGCAATCAGCCCCAGCATTTT,CASSLIESNQPQHF
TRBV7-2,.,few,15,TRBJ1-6,TGTGCCAGCACTATCGGCGGATCCCTTAATTCACCCCTCCACTTT,CASTIGGSLNSPLHF
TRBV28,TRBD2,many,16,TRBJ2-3,TGTGCCAGCACTGAACCGGGACTAGCGGACACAGATACGCAGTATTTT,CASTEPGLADTDTQYF